A selection of T cell receptor beta chains follows, all from one sample in a study of cytomegalovirus exposure and HLA in healthy donors. The table came from immunoSEQ multiplex PCR; TCRdb's copy has only in-frame clones and leaves some out. This sample has around 150,000 clones; roughly 80% occur once, and the top ten carry around 4.3%. The sequenced material came from PBMCs. All receptors derive from a man in his forties or fifties in good health and CMV-seropositive. Both conserved end residues are part of each CDR3. D genes are given only for firm matches. Clone size is stated in some rows and not others, as once, few, many or a class when expanded.

TRBJ2-7,TRBV10-2,TRBD1,once,TGCGCCAGCAGGGCCCCACAGGGGGCTTCGTACGAGCAGTACTTC,CASRAPQGASYEQYF
TRBJ2-7,TRBV28,TRBD2,.,TGTGCCAGCAGATCGACTAGCGGAGATTCTCGTGAGTACTTC,CASRSTSGDSREYF
TRBJ1-2,TRBV9,.,.,TGTGCCAGCAGCGTAGAGCAAAACCAGTTGAGGGGCTACACCTTC,CASSVEQNQLRGYTF
TRBJ1-5,TRBV7-2,TRBD1,.,TGTGCCAGCAGCCGGGACAGCTCCAATCAGCCCCAGCATTTT,CASSRDSSNQPQHF
TRBJ2-7,TRBV30,TRBD2,.,TGTGCCTGGAGCGGTAGCGGGAGTTCCTACGAGCAGTACTTC,CAWSGSGSSYEQYF
TRBJ2-3,TRBV28,TRBD2,.,TGTGCCAGCAGTTTAGCGGGGGGTTCAGATGCGCAGTATTTT,CASSLAGGSDAQYF
TRBJ1-2,TRBV10-3,.,.,TGTGCCATCAGTGAGGGCAGGCGATACGGTGGCTACACCTTC,CAISEGRRYGGYTF
TRBJ2-3,TRBV5-1,.,.,TGCGCCACCGCGGATCCTCAAAATACAGATACGCAGTATTTT,CATADPQNTDTQYF
TRBJ2-1,TRBV14,TRBD2,few,TGTGCCAGCAGCTCACTAGCGGGAGTAGGTAATGAGCAGTTCTTC,CASSSLAGVGNEQFF
TRBJ2-1,TRBV7-4,TRBD2,.,TGTGCCAGCAACCTGACTAGCGGGGGGCCCGTCCGGGCCAATGAGCAGTTCTTC,CASNLTSGGPVRANEQFF
TRBJ2-1,TRBV7-6,TRBD1,.,TGTGCCAGCAGCTTAGTGACAGGGACCTTATACAATGAGCAGTTCTTC,CASSLVTGTLYNEQFF
TRBJ2-5,TRBV5-1,.,once,TGCGCCAGCAGTTCCCTCGCGGGGGAGACCCAGTACTTC,CASSSLAGETQYF
TRBJ1-2,TRBV5-1,TRBD1,.,TGCGCCAGCAGCTTGGGGACAGGGAATGGCTACACCTTC,CASSLGTGNGYTF
TRBJ2-7,TRBV7-2,TRBD1,.,TGTGCCAGCGGATTCCTAGGGGGCTTCTACGAGCAGTACTTC,CASGFLGGFYEQYF